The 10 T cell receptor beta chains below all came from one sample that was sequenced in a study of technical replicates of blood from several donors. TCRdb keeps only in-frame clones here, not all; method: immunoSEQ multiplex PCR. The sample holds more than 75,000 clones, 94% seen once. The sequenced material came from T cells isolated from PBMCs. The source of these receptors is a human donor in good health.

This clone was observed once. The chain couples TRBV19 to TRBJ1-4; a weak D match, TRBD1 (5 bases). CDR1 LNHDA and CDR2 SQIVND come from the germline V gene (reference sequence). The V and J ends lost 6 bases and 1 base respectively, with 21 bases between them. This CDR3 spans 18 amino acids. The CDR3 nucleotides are TGTGCCAGTAGGAGGAGGGGATCAACCTGGGTAACTAATGAAAAACTGTTTTTT. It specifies CASRRRGSTWVTNEKLFF.

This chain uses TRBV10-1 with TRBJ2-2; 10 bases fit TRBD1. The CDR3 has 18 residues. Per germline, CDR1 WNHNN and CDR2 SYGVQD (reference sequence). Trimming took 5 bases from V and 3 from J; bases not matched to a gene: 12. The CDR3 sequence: CASSLRPGTGDHTGELFF. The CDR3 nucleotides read TGCGCCAGCAGTCTTCGACCCGGGACAGGGGACCACACCGGGGAGCTGTTTTTT.

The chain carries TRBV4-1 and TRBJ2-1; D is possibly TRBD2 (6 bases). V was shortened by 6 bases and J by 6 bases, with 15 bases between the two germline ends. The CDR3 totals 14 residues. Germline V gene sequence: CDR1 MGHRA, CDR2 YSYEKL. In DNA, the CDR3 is TGCGCCAGCAGGCAACGGGAGTTTCTCAATGAGCAGTTCTTC. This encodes CASRQREFLNEQFF.

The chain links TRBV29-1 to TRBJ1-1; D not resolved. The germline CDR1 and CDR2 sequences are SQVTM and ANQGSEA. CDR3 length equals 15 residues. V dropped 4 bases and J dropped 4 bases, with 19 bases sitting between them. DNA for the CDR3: TGCAGCGTTGTGGGGATGGGAGAAAAGACCACTGAAGCTTTCTTT. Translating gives CSVVGMGEKTTEAFF.

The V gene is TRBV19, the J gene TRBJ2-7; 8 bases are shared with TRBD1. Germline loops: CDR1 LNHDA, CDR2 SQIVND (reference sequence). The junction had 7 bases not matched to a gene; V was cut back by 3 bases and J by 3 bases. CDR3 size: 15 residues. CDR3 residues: CASSIQGQGNYEQYF. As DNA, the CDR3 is TGTGCCAGTAGTATTCAAGGACAGGGAAACTACGAGCAGTACTTC.

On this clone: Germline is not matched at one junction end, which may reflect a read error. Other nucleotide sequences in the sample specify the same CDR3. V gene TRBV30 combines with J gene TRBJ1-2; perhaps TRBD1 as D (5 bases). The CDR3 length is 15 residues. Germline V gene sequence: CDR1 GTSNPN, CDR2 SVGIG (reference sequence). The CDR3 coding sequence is TGCGCCTGGAGTGTGGGGCAGGCTTACAACTATGGCTACACCTTC. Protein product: CAWSVGQAYNYGYTF. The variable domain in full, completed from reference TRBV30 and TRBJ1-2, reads SQTIHQWPATLVQPVGSPLSLECTVEGTSNPNLYWYRQAAGRGLQLLFYSVGIGQISSEVPQNLSASRPQDRQFILSSKKLLLSDSGFYLCAWSVGQAYNYGYTFGSGTRLTVV.

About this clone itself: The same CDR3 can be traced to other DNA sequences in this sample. Here the CDR3 DNA reads TGTGCCAGTAGTCGGGACAGAAACTATGGCTACACCTTC. Translation: CASSRDRNYGYTF. This chain connects TRBV19 to TRBJ1-2, with TRBD1 identical over 7 bases. Per the germline V gene, CDR1 is LNHDA and CDR2 is SQIVND (reference sequence). The CDR3 is 13 amino acids. After removal of 5 bases from V and 2 bases from J, the junction contained 2 bases not matched to a gene.

CDR3 residues: CASSRKGHEQYF. In DNA form, the CDR3 reads TGTGCCAGCAGCCGAAAGGGGCACGAGCAGTACTTC. The chain is built from TRBV7-6 and TRBJ2-7; D perhaps matches TRBD1 (5 bases). The CDR3 consists of 12 residues. Germline-derived CDR1 and CDR2 are SGHVS and FNYEAQ. Trimming removed 5 bases at V and 5 bases at J, with 10 bases between.

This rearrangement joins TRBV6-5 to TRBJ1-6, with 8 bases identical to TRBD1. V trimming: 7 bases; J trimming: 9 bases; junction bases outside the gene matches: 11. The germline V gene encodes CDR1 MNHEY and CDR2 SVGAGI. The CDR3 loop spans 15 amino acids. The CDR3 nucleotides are TGTGCCAGCACTTCAGGGGGCGCGGGTACTTCACCCCTCCACTTT. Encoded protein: CASTSGGAGTSPLHF.

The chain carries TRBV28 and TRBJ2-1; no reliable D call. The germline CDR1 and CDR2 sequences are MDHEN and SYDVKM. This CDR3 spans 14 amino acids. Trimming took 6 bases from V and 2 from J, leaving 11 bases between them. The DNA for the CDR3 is TGTGCCAGCAGGGTCGGTGCCCCCTACAATGAGCAGTTCTTC. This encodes CASRVGAPYNEQFF.